This TCR beta chain is from a study of cytomegalovirus exposure and HLA in healthy donors. To note about this clone: Its antigen remains unknown.

Study conclusions and caveats: Reportedly, cytomegalovirus status was diagnosed with high sensitivity and specificity.

The CDR3 sequence is 15 residues long. The V and J ends lost 4 bases and 6 bases, in that order; junction bases with no gene match: 5. Germline V gene data show CDR1 as SGHNT and CDR2 as YYREEE (reference sequence). The PCR used 60 Vbeta and 13 Jbeta primers. Per the authors' pipeline: Counted up in a later analysis, unique TCR beta chains came to approximately 83 million, with around 11 million shared. Profiling relied on immunoSEQ multiplex PCR, and the TCRdb table lists in-frame clones only, not all of them. V and J calls and clone size are given by that table; D and trimming were obtained from the DNA. The sample lists around 150,000 clones, about 78% seen once, with 3.9% in the top ten.

This receptor was obtained from a man between 18 and 29 years old in good health and CMV-seronegative. The specimen was PBMCs. The genes are TRBV5-4 and TRBJ2-3; TRBD2 aligns across 13 bases. In nucleotides, the CDR3 is TGTGCCAGCAGCCCGGGACTAGCGGGGTTGGATACGCAGTATTTT. Its protein is CASSPGLAGLDTQYF.